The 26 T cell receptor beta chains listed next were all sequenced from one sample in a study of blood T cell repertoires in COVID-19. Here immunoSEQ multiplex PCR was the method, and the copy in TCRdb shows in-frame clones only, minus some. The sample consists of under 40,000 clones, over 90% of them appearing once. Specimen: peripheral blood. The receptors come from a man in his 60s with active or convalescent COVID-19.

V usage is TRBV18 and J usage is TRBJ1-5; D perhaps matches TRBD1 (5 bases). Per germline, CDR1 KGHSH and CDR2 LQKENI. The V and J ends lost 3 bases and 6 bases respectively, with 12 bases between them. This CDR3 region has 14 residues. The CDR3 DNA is TGTGCCAGCTCACCGGAGGGGCGGGGTCAGCCCCAGCATTTT. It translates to CASSPEGRGQPQHF.

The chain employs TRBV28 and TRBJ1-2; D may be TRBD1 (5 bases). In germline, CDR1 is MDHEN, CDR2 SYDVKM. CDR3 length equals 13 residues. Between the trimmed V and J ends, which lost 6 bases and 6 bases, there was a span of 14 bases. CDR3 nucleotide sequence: TGTGCCAGCAGCCCCGGGACTAAGAATGGCTACACCTTC. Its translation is CASSPGTKNGYTF.

The CDR3 DNA follows: TGCGCCAGCCGTCCTGGGGGGGAGTCCGAAAAACTGTTTTTT. Translated: CASRPGGESEKLFF. V gene TRBV5-1 combines with J gene TRBJ1-4, with D perhaps matching TRBD1 (5 bases). Germline lookup yields CDR1 SGHRS and CDR2 YFSETQ. The V end was cut by 7 bases, the J end by 8 bases, with 18 bases between. The CDR3 runs 14 residues.

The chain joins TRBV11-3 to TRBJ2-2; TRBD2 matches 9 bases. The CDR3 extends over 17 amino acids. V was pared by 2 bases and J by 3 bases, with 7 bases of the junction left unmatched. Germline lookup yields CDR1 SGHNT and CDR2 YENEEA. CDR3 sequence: CASSLRSGGGDTGELFF. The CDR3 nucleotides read TGTGCCAGCAGCTTAAGGAGTGGCGGGGGGGACACCGGGGAGCTGTTTTTT.

In nucleotides, the CDR3 is TGTGCCAGTAGTATTAGAAACCGGGAGTCGAGGGGAGAGACCCAGTACTTC. It translates to CASSIRNRESRGETQYF. The rearrangement joins TRBV19 to TRBJ2-5; D possibly corresponds to TRBD2 (6 bases). The CDR3 has 17 amino acids. The germline V and J ends were trimmed by 3 bases and 4 bases, with 21 bases remaining between them. The germline V gene encodes CDR1 LNHDA and CDR2 SQIVND (reference sequence).

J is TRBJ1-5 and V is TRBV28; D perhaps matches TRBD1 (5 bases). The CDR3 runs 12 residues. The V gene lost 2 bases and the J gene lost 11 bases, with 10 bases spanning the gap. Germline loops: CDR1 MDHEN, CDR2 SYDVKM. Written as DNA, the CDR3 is TGTGCCAGCAGTTTAGGCTACAGGTCCCAGCATTTT. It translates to CASSLGYRSQHF.

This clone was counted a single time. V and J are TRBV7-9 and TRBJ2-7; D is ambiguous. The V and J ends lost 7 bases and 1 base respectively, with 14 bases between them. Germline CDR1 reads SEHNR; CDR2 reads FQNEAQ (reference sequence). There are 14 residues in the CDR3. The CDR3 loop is CASTRGPDSYEQYF. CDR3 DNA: TGTGCCAGCACCCGAGGTCCGGATTCCTACGAGCAGTACTTC. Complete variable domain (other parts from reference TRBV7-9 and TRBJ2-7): DTGVSQNPRHKITKRGQNVTFRCDPISEHNRLYWYRQTLGQGPEFLTYFQNEAQLEKSRLLSDRFSAERPKGSFSTLEIQRTEQGDSAMYLCASTRGPDSYEQYFGPGTRLTVT.

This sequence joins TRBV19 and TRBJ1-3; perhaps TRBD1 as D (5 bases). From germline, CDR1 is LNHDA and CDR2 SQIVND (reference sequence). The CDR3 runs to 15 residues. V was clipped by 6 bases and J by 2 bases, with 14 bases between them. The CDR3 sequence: CASSADTLTGNTIYF. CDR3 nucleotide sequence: TGTGCCAGTAGCGCGGACACCTTAACTGGAAACACCATATATTTT.

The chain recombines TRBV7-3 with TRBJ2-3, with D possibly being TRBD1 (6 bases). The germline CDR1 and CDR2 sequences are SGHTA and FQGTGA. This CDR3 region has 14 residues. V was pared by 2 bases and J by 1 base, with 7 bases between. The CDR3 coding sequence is TGTGCCAGCAGCTTAGGACAGCGCACAGATACGCAGTATTTT. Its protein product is CASSLGQRTDTQYF.

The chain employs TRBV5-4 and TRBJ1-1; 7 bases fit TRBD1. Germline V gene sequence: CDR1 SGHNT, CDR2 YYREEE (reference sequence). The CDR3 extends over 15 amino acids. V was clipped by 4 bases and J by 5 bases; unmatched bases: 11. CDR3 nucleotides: TGTGCCAGCAGCCCTTGGGACAGTCAAAATACTGAAGCTTTCTTT. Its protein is CASSPWDSQNTEAFF.

The CDR3 region is CASSSRPGTGLGNTQYF. The CDR3 DNA is TGTGCCAGCAGCTCCCGCCCCGGGACAGGGTTAGGAAATACGCAGTATTTT. The chain links TRBV7-9 to TRBJ2-3, with 9 nucleotides matching TRBD1. The CDR3 is 17 residues long. V was clipped by 4 bases and J by 7 bases; unmatched bases: 15. Germline V CDR1 and CDR2: SEHNR, FQNEAQ (reference sequence).

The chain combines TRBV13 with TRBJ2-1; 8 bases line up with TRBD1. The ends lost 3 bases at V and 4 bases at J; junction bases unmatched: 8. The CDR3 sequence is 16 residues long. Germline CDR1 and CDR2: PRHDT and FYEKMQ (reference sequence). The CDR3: CASSFGTGTWYNEQFF. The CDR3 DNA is TGTGCCAGCAGCTTTGGGACAGGTACCTGGTACAATGAGCAGTTCTTC.

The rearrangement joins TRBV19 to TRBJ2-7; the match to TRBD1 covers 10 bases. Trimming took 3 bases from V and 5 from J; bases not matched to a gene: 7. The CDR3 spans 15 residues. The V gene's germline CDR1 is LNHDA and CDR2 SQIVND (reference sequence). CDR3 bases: TGTGCCAGTAGTATGACAGGGGGCGTTGGGAACGAGCAGTACTTC. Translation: CASSMTGGVGNEQYF.

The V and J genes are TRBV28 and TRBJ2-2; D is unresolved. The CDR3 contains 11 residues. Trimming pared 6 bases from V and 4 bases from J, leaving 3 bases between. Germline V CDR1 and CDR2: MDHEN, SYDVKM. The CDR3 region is CASSFTGELFF. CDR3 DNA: TGTGCCAGCAGCTTCACCGGGGAGCTGTTTTTT.

CDR3 sequence reads: CASSFGGGEKLFF. The CDR3 nucleotides read TGCGCCAGCAGCTTTGGGGGAGGGGAAAAACTGTTTTTT. The chain employs TRBV5-1 and TRBJ1-4, with a possible D match to TRBD1 (5 bases). The CDR3 totals 13 residues. Germline values: CDR1 SGHRS, CDR2 YFSETQ. Trimming stripped 2 bases from V and 8 bases from J, with 10 bases between.

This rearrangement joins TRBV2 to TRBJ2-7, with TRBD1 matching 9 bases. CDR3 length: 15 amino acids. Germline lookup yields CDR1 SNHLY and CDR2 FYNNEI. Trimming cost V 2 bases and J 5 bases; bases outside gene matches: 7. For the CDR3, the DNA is TGTGCCAGCAGTGAACTCGGACAGGGGTACGACGAGCAGTACTTC. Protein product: CASSELGQGYDEQYF.

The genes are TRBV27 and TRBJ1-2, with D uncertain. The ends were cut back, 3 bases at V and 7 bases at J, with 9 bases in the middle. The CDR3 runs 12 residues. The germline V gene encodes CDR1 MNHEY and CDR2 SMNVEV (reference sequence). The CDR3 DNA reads TGTGCCAGCAGTTTTCGCGGTGCTGGCTACACCTTC. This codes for CASSFRGAGYTF.

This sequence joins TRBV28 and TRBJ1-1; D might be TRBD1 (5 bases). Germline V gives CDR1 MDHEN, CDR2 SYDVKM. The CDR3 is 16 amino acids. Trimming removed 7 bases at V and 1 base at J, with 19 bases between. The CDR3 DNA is TGTGCCAGCACTGTGACCGGACATTCTGGGAACACTGAAGCTTTCTTT. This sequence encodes CASTVTGHSGNTEAFF.

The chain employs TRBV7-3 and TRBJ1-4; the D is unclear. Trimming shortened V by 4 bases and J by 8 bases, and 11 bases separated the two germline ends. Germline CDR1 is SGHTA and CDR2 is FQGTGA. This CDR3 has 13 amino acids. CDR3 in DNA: TGTGCCAGCAGCTCTAGGGCGGGAGAAAAACTGTTTTTT. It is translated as CASSSRAGEKLFF. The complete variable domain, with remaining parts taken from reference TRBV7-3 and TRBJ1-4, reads GAGVSQTPSNKVTEKGKYVELRCDPISGHTALYWYRQSLGQGPEFLIYFQGTGAADDSGLPNDRFFAVRPEGSVSTLKIQRTERGDSAVYLCASSSRAGEKLFFGSGTQLSVL.

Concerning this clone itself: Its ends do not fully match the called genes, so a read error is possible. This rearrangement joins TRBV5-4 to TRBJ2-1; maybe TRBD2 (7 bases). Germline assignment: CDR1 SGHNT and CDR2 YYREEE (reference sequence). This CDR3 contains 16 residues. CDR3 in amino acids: CARSWGGGGSYNEQFF. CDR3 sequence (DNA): TGTGCCCGCAGCTGGGGGGGCGGGGGCTCCTACAATGAGCAGTTCTTC.

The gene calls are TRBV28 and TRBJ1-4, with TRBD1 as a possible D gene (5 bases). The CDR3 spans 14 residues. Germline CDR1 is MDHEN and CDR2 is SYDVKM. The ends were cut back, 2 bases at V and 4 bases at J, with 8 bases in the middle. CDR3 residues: CASSLRTYNEKLFF. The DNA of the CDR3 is TGTGCCAGCAGTTTAAGGACATATAATGAAAAACTGTTTTTT.

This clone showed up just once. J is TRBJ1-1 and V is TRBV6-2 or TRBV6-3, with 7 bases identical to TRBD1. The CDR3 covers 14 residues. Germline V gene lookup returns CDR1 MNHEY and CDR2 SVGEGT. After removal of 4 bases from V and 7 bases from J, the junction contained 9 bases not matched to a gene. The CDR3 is CASSWLGGNGEAFF. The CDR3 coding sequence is TGTGCCAGCAGTTGGTTAGGGGGCAATGGTGAAGCTTTCTTT.

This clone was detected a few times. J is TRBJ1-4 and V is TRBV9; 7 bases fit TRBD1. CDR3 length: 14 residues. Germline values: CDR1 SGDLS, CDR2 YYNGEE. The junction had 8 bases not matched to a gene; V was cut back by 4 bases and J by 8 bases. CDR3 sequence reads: CASSFTGVQEKLFF. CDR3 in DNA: TGTGCCAGCAGCTTTACAGGGGTTCAAGAAAAACTGTTTTTT.

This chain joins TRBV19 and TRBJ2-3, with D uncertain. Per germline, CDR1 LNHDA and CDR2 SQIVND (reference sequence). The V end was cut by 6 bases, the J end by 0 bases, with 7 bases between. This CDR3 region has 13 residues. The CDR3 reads CASSPVSTDTQYF. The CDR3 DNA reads TGTGCCAGTAGCCCGGTTAGCACAGATACGCAGTATTTT.

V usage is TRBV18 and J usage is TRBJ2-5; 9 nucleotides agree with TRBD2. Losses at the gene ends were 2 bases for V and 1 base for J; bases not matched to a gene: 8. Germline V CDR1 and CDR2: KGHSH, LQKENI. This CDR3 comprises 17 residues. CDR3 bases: TGTGCCAGCTCACCATTCCGAGCGGGGGGCATCCAAGAGACCCAGTACTTC. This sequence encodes CASSPFRAGGIQETQYF.

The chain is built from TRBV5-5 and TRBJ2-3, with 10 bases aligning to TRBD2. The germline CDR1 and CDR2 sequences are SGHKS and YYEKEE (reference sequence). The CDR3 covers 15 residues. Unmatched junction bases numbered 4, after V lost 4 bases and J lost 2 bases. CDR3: CASSRTSGNTDTQYF. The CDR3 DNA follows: TGTGCCAGCAGCCGGACTAGCGGTAACACAGATACGCAGTATTTT.